The 10 T cell receptor beta chains in this list originate from one sample, sequenced in a study of T cell repertoires in cytomegalovirus infection. TCRdb redid the calling of the reads with MiXCR, one entry per CDR3 protein. The sample contains under 130,000 distinct CDR3 sequences, roughly two fifths of which appear only once. These receptors' targets are unknown. Specimen: CD8+ T cells from cultured PBMCs, collected from culture after CMV antigen stimulation. The receptors come from a human donor in good health (CMV status not recorded). Some clones in this sample may be carry-over from other donors' samples.

This clonotype has more than one count but fewer than ten. This sequence joins TRBV7-9 and TRBJ2-7; the match to TRBD2 covers 7 bases. Trimming cost V 1 base and J 2 bases; bases outside gene matches: 5. Germline CDR1 and CDR2: SEHNR and FQNEAQ (reference sequence). This CDR3 spans 15 amino acids. The CDR3: CASSLVKAGPYEQYF. The DNA for the CDR3 is TGTGCCAGCAGCTTAGTCAAAGCGGGGCCCTACGAGCAGTACTTC.

The table lists this clonotype with a count of one. V and J are TRBV6-5 and TRBJ2-2; D is unresolved. This CDR3 region has 12 residues. Germline V gives CDR1 MNHEY, CDR2 SVGAGI. Trimming took off 3 bases at V and 5 bases at J, with 4 bases between the two ends. This chain's CDR3 is CASSYDTGELFF. The CDR3 coding sequence is TGTGCCAGCAGTTATGATACCGGGGAGCTGTTTTTT.

The V gene is TRBV7-9, the J gene TRBJ1-5; D gene ambiguous. Trimming took 11 bases from V and 2 from J, leaving 10 bases between them. The CDR3 totals 12 residues. Germline V gene lookup returns CDR1 SEHNR and CDR2 FQNEAQ (reference sequence). The CDR3 protein is CAYGEGNQPQHF. The CDR3 region has the DNA TGTGCCTACGGGGAGGGCAATCAGCCCCAGCATTTT.

The V call is TRBV4-1, the J call TRBJ2-2, with 12 bases that match TRBD1. The V and J ends lost 0 bases and 7 bases, in that order; junction bases with no gene match: 9. The CDR3 has 18 residues. Germline V lookup: CDR1 MGHRA, CDR2 YSYEKL. Here the CDR3 reads CASSQENWDRGRNGELFF. The CDR3 DNA sequence: TGCGCCAGCAGCCAAGAAAACTGGGACAGGGGGCGGAACGGGGAGCTGTTTTTT.

The gene calls are TRBV7-2 and TRBJ1-1; TRBD1 agrees at 10 bases. After removal of 5 bases from V and 3 bases from J, the junction contained 12 bases not matched to a gene. The germline V gene has CDR1 SGHTA and CDR2 FQGNSA. The CDR3 has 17 amino acids. The CDR3 spells CASSEVTGGELDTEAFF. The CDR3 bases are TGTGCCAGCAGCGAAGTGACAGGGGGCGAGCTCGACACTGAAGCTTTCTTT.

A few counts support this clonotype. The chain couples TRBV7-8 to TRBJ1-6, with 7 bases aligning to TRBD1. In germline, CDR1 is SGHVS, CDR2 FQNEAQ. The CDR3 is 16 amino acids. The V gene end was trimmed by 3 bases and the J gene end by 4 bases; junction bases not matched to a gene: 6. The CDR3 DNA reads as TGTGCCAGCAGCTTTGGGGACAGTTATTATAATTCACCCCTCCACTTT. As protein: CASSFGDSYYNSPLHF.

The chain recombines TRBV2 with TRBJ1-1; D gene uncertain. Germline V gene lookup returns CDR1 SNHLY and CDR2 FYNNEI. This CDR3 is built from 12 residues. Trimming took off 5 bases at V and 5 bases at J, with 9 bases between the two ends. This CDR3 reads CASSPYGTEAFF. The CDR3 DNA sequence: TGTGCCAGCAGTCCGTATGGGACTGAAGCTTTCTTT.

This clonotype was detected only once. The chain has TRBV6-5 and TRBJ1-2; maybe TRBD1 (5 bases). CDR1 is MNHEY, CDR2 SVGAGI, per germline. The CDR3 has 14 amino acids. Trimming pared 7 bases from V and 0 bases from J, leaving 12 bases between. The CDR3 is CASITDRANYGYTF. As DNA, the CDR3 is TGTGCCAGCATCACAGACAGAGCTAACTATGGCTACACCTTC.

This clonotype was observed at least ten times. The chain is built from TRBV28 and TRBJ1-2; perhaps TRBD1 as D (5 bases). V shed 8 bases and J shed 5 bases, with 9 bases lying between them. In germline, CDR1 is MDHEN, CDR2 SYDVKM. The CDR3 loop spans 11 amino acids. CDR3 coding DNA: TGTGCCAGCTGGGGGGGGTATGGCTACACCTTC. This encodes CASWGGYGYTF.

The V call is TRBV7-9, the J call TRBJ2-7; possibly TRBD2 for D (6 bases). This CDR3 comprises 13 residues. Germline loops: CDR1 SEHNR, CDR2 FQNEAQ (reference sequence). V lost 5 bases, J lost 0 bases, and 8 bases lay in between. The CDR3 loop reads CASSGRFSYEQYF. The CDR3 DNA reads as TGTGCCAGCAGCGGGAGGTTCTCCTACGAGCAGTACTTC.